Listed here is a single T cell receptor beta chain. This specimen belongs to a study of T cell responses to AZD1222 COVID-19 vaccine. Sequencing used immunoSEQ multiplex PCR; TCRdb keeps in-frame clones, though not all of them. The sample includes over 90,000 clones, roughly 88% of them seen just once. The ends were cut back, 3 bases at V and 5 bases at J, with 14 bases in the middle. CDR1 and CDR2 (germline): SQVTM, ANQGSEA. The CDR3 length is 14 residues. This TCR derives from an adult who received the AZD1222 COVID-19 vaccine. V is TRBV29-1 and J is TRBJ2-1; perhaps TRBD2 as D (5 bases). This sample comprised peripheral blood, obtained 28 days after the second AZD1222 dose. CDR3 protein: CSVERGGLDNEQFF. CDR3 nucleotide sequence: TGCAGCGTTGAGCGTGGCGGGCTGGACAATGAGCAGTTCTTC.